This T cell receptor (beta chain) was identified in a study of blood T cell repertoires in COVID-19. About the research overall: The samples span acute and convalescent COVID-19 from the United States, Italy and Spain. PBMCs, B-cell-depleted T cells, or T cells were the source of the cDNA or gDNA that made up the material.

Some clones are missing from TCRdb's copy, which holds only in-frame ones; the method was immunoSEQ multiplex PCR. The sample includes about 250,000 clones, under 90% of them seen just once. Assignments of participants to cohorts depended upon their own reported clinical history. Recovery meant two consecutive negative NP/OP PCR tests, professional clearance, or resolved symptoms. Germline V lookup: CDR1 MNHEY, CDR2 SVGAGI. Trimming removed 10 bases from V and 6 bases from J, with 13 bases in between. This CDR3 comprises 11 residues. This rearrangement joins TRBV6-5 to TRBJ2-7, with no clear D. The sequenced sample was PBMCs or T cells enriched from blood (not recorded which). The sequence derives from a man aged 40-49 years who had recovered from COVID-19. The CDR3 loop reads CATTRMSEQYF. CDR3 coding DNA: TGTGCCACGACACGCATGAGCGAGCAGTACTTC.